Listed here are 5 T cell receptor beta chains from one sample, sequenced in a study of blood T cell repertoires in COVID-19. Generated by immunoSEQ multiplex PCR, the TCRdb table keeps only in-frame clones and is missing some. The table has approximately 150,000 clones, around 87% seen once. The source material was peripheral blood. The receptors stem from a woman of 80 years or more with COVID-19, enrolled during active disease.

This rearrangement joins TRBV2 to TRBJ2-7, with TRBD2 matching over 9 bases. The germline CDR1 and CDR2 sequences are SNHLY and FYNNEI. CDR3 length: 16 residues. V was clipped by 1 base and J by 4 bases; unmatched bases: 8. DNA for the CDR3: TGTGCCAGCAGTGAAGGGGGCGGGAGGGTATTGTACGAGCAGTACTTC. Translation gives CASSEGGGRVLYEQYF.

This chain connects TRBV27 to TRBJ2-1; 13 bases match TRBD2. The CDR3 is 16 residues long. Germline values: CDR1 MNHEY, CDR2 SMNVEV (reference sequence). The V gene end was trimmed by 4 bases and the J gene end by 5 bases; junction bases not matched to a gene: 5. The CDR3 nucleotides are TGTGCCAGCAGTTCACTAGGACTAGCGGGAGACAATGAGCAGTTCTTC. Translated, it gives CASSSLGLAGDNEQFF.

The rearrangement joins TRBV5-1 to TRBJ2-2, with a tentative D call TRBD1 (6 bases). CDR3 length: 14 amino acids. The germline V and J ends were trimmed by 4 bases and 4 bases, with 11 bases remaining between them. CDR1 is SGHRS and CDR2 is YFSETQ in the germline V gene. CDR3 DNA: TGCGCCAGCAGCCCTACAGGGTTCACCGGGGAGCTGTTTTTT. This encodes CASSPTGFTGELFF.

The chain uses TRBV4-3 and TRBJ2-1; the match to TRBD2 covers 9 bases. V gave up 5 bases and J gave up 9 bases; unmatched junction bases: 11. The CDR3 length is 15 residues. Germline V gene data show CDR1 as LGHNA and CDR2 as YSLEER. The CDR3 DNA sequence: TGCGCCAGCAGCTCCACTCTAGCGGGGTTCGGTGAGCAGTTCTTC. It yields the protein CASSSTLAGFGEQFF.

This chain joins TRBV6-2 or TRBV6-3 and TRBJ1-1; D is ambiguous. Germline V gene lookup returns CDR1 MNHEY and CDR2 SVGEGT. This CDR3 spans 14 amino acids. V was clipped by 3 bases and J by 3 bases, with 11 bases between them. The CDR3 region is CASSYERFDTEAFF. The CDR3 DNA is TGTGCCAGCAGTTATGAGCGCTTCGACACTGAAGCTTTCTTT.